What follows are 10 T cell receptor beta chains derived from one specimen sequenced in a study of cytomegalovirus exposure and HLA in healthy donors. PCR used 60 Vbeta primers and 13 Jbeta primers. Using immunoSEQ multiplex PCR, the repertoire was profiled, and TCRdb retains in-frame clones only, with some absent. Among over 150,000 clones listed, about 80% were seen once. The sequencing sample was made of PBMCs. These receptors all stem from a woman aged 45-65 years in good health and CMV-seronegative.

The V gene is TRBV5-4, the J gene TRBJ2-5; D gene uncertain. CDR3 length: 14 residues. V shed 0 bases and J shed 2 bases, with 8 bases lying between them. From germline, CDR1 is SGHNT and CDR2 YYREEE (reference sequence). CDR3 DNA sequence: TGTGCCAGCAGCTTGGACGACTTACAAGAGACCCAGTACTTC. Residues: CASSLDDLQETQYF. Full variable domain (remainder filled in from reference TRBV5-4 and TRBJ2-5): ETGVTQSPTHLIKTRGQQVTLRCSSQSGHNTVSWYQQALGQGPQFIFQYYREEENGRGNFPPRFSGLQFPNYSSELNVNALELDDSALYLCASSLDDLQETQYFGPGTRLLVL.

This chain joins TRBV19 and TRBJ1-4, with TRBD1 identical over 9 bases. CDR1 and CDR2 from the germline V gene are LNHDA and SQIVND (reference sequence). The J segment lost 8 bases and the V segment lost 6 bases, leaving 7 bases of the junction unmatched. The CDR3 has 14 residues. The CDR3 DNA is TGTGCCAGTAGCGGGACAGGGAAAGGGGAAAAACTGTTTTTT. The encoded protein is CASSGTGKGEKLFF. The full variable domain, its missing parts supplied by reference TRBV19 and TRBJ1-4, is DGGITQSPKYLFRKEGQNVTLSCEQNLNHDAMYWYRQDPGQGLRLIYYSQIVNDFQKGDIAEGYSVSREKKESFPLTVTSAQKNPTAFYLCASSGTGKGEKLFFGSGTQLSVL.

CDR3 nucleotide sequence: TGTGCCAGCAGCCCGAGGGGGACAGAAGCATATAATTCACCCCTCCACTTT. This sequence encodes CASSPRGTEAYNSPLHF. V gene TRBV4-2 combines with J gene TRBJ1-6; 7 bases map to TRBD1. The CDR3 spans 17 residues. Germline values: CDR1 LGHNA, CDR2 YNFKEQ. The V and J ends lost 4 bases and 4 bases, in that order; junction bases with no gene match: 10.

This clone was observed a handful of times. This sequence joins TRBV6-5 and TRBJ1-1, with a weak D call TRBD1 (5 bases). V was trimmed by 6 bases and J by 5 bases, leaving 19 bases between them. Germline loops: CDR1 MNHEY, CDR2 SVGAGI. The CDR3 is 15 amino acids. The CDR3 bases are TGTGCCAGCAGCCGCTCCACGGCAGGGCAGACTGAAGCTTTCTTT. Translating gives CASSRSTAGQTEAFF.

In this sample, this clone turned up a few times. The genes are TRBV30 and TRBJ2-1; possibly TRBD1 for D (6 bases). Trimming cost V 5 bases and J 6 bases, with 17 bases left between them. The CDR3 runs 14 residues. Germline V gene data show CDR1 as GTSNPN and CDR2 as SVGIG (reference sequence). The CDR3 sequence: CAWVGDNGGNEQFF. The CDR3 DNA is TGTGCCTGGGTCGGGGACAATGGGGGCAATGAGCAGTTCTTC.

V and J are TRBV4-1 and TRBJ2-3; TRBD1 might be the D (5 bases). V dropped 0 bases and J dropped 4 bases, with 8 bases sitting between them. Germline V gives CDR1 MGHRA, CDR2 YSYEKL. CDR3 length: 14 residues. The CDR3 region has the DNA TGCGCCAGCAGCCAAGATCCAGGGTCAGATACGCAGTATTTT. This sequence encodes CASSQDPGSDTQYF.

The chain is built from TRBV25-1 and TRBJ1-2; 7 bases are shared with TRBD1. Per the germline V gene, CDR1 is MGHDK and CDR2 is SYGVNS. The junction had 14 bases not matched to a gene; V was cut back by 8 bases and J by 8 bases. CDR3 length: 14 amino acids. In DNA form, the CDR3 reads TGTGCCAGCTCCAACGAGGGGCAGGGGGGCGGCTACACCTTC. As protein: CASSNEGQGGGYTF.

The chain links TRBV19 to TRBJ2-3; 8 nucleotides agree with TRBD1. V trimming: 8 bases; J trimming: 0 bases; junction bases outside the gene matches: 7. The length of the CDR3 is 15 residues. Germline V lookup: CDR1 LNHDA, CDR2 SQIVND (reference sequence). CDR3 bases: TGTGCCAGTCATCGACAGGGGACTAGCACAGATACGCAGTATTTT. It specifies CASHRQGTSTDTQYF.

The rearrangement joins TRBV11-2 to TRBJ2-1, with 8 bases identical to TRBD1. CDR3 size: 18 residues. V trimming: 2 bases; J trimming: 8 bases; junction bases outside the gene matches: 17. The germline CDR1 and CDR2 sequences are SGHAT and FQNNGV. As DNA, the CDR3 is TGTGCCAGCAGCTTATTCAAGGGCCGCAGGGGGCAAAACCATGAGCAGTTCTTC. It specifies CASSLFKGRRGQNHEQFF.

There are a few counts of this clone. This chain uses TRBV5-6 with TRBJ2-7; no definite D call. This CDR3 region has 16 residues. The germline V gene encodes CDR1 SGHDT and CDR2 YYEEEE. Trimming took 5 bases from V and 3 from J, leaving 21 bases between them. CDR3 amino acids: CASSGSDSVYDYEQYF. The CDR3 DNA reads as TGTGCCAGCAGTGGGTCCGACTCCGTGTATGACTACGAGCAGTACTTC.